Below, 22 T cell receptor beta chains from the same sample are listed, as sequenced in a study of blood T cell repertoires in COVID-19. Libraries were prepared by immunoSEQ multiplex PCR; TCRdb keeps only in-frame clonotypes and omits some of them. Seen here are about 24,000 clones, approximately 75% observed once, and the top ten hold over 6.5%. Sequenced sample: peripheral blood. Receptors originate from a man aged 50-60 years with COVID-19, enrolled during active disease.

This chain joins TRBV11-2 and TRBJ1-2, with D possibly matching TRBD1 (6 bases). The CDR3 runs 16 residues. CDR1 and CDR2 (germline): SGHAT, FQNNGV. The V and J ends lost 5 bases and 5 bases respectively, with 21 bases between them. As DNA, the CDR3 is TGTGCCAGCAGCCCATGGGACTACTCAGGGGTTTATGGCTACACCTTC. It specifies CASSPWDYSGVYGYTF.

This clone appeared once. The V gene is TRBV11-3, the J gene TRBJ2-2; a weak D match, TRBD2 (5 bases). Germline CDR1 SGHNT, CDR2 YENEEA. This CDR3 region has 14 residues. Deletions cut 4 bases from V and 6 bases from J, with 12 bases between. The CDR3, as DNA: TGTGCCAGCAGCTCCAGACTATCGGCCGGGGAGCTGTTTTTT. Encoded protein: CASSSRLSAGELFF.

This clone was seen a handful of times. The rearrangement links TRBV2 to TRBJ1-3, with a tentative D call TRBD1 (5 bases). From germline, CDR1 is SNHLY and CDR2 FYNNEI. The CDR3 covers 13 residues. V gave up 4 bases and J gave up 6 bases, with 10 bases separating them. The CDR3 region is CASSADSTNTIYF. Written as DNA, the CDR3 is TGTGCCAGCAGTGCCGACAGTACAAACACCATATATTTT.

V usage is TRBV6-6 and J usage is TRBJ2-7; D is unresolved. This CDR3 has 13 amino acids. With 6 bases removed from V and 2 bases from J, the gap between germline ends came to 11 bases. The germline V gene has CDR1 MNHNY and CDR2 SVGAGI (reference sequence). The CDR3 coding sequence is TGTGCCAGCAGCCCTCAGTCCGCCTACGAGCAGTACTTC. It specifies CASSPQSAYEQYF.

This clone was seen just once. V and J are TRBV30 and TRBJ2-3, with 11 bases lining up with TRBD2. The V gene end was trimmed by 0 bases and the J gene end by 6 bases; junction bases not matched to a gene: 2. Germline CDR1 reads GTSNPN; CDR2 reads SVGIG (reference sequence). CDR3 size: 14 residues. DNA of the CDR3: TGTGCCTGGAGTGTTAGCGGGGGGGCCGATACGCAGTATTTT. Protein: CAWSVSGGADTQYF. Combining the CDR3 with reference TRBV30 and TRBJ2-3 gives the whole variable domain SQTIHQWPATLVQPVGSPLSLECTVEGTSNPNLYWYRQAAGRGLQLLFYSVGIGQISSEVPQNLSASRPQDRQFILSSKKLLLSDSGFYLCAWSVSGGADTQYFGPGTRLTVL.

J is TRBJ2-7 and V is TRBV11-3, with 9 bases matching TRBD1. Germline loops: CDR1 SGHNT, CDR2 YENEEA. The CDR3 spans 17 residues. Losses at the gene ends were 2 bases for V and 3 bases for J; bases not matched to a gene: 11. The CDR3 region is CASSLSLPGTGHYEQYF. The CDR3 DNA reads TGTGCCAGCAGCTTAAGCCTACCGGGGACAGGGCACTACGAGCAGTACTTC.

The chain is built from TRBV6-1 and TRBJ2-7; D may be TRBD1 (6 bases). Trimming shortened V by 2 bases and J by 9 bases, and 11 bases separated the two germline ends. Germline assignment: CDR1 MNHNS and CDR2 SASEGT. This CDR3 spans 12 amino acids. The DNA for the CDR3 is TGTGCCAGCAGTGAATCCGTAGGGGGGCAGTACTTC. It translates to CASSESVGGQYF.

V is TRBV27 and J is TRBJ2-3; a weak D match, TRBD2 (7 bases). CDR1 is MNHEY and CDR2 is SMNVEV in the germline V gene (reference sequence). V gave up 6 bases and J gave up 1 base, with 17 bases separating them. The CDR3 spans 16 residues. The DNA of the CDR3 is TGTGCCAGCAGCCCCGGGGGGCCGAGGGGCACAGATACGCAGTATTTT. It translates to CASSPGGPRGTDTQYF.

J is TRBJ2-7 and V is TRBV15; 7 nucleotides line up with TRBD1. J was trimmed by 3 bases and V by 0 bases; bases with no gene match: 2. This CDR3 has 14 amino acids. Germline CDR1 LNHNV, CDR2 YYDKDF (reference sequence). CDR3 DNA: TGTGCCACCAGCAGAGAGGCAGGGGGCTACGAGCAGTACTTC. Residues: CATSREAGGYEQYF.

This chain uses TRBV6-6 with TRBJ1-2; 8 bases agree with TRBD1. This CDR3 comprises 14 residues. Germline loops: CDR1 MNHNY, CDR2 SVGAGI (reference sequence). The V and J ends lost 4 bases and 2 bases, in that order; junction bases with no gene match: 3. The CDR3 loop is CASSLYRGNYGYTF. The CDR3 DNA reads as TGTGCCAGCAGTTTATACAGGGGGAACTATGGCTACACCTTC.

In DNA form, the CDR3 reads TGTGCCAGCAGTGTGGTCGGGACAGGGGTCGGGGAGCTGTTTTTT. It encodes CASSVVGTGVGELFF. The chain couples TRBV2 to TRBJ2-2, with 10 bases aligning to TRBD1. Germline values: CDR1 SNHLY, CDR2 FYNNEI. CDR3 length: 15 residues. Trimming removed 4 bases from V and 7 bases from J; junction bases left unmatched: 6.

The CDR3 spells CATSRDGGAGETQYF. CDR3 nucleotide sequence: TGTGCCACCAGCAGAGATGGCGGGGCCGGGGAGACCCAGTACTTC. V usage is TRBV15 and J usage is TRBJ2-5, with D possibly TRBD2 on 6 matching bases. Germline V gene sequence: CDR1 LNHNV, CDR2 YYDKDF (reference sequence). V lost 0 bases and J 5 bases, leaving 13 bases between the germline ends. CDR3 length: 15 residues. The full variable domain, in which reference TRBV15 and TRBJ2-5 provide the parts outside the CDR3, is DAMVIQNPRYQVTQFGKPVTLSCSQTLNHNVMYWYQQKSSQAPKLLFHYYDKDFNNEADTPDNFQSRRPNTSFCFLDIRSPGLGDTAMYLCATSRDGGAGETQYFGPGTRLLVL.

This clone appeared a few times. This rearrangement joins TRBV2 to TRBJ2-3, with D unresolved. The germline V and J ends were trimmed by 9 bases and 8 bases, with 12 bases remaining between them. The CDR3 covers 11 residues. The germline V gene encodes CDR1 SNHLY and CDR2 FYNNEI. For the CDR3, the DNA is TGTGCCAGTGCCGAAGCAGGTACGCAGTATTTT. Its translation is CASAEAGTQYF.

This clone came up once. This rearrangement joins TRBV7-6 to TRBJ2-1, with a possible D match to TRBD1 (6 bases). The CDR3 has 15 amino acids. The V gene lost 7 bases and the J gene lost 6 bases, with 19 bases spanning the gap. Germline V CDR1 and CDR2: SGHVS, FNYEAQ. The CDR3 sequence: CASTTAGIGGNEQFF. CDR3 in DNA: TGTGCCAGCACCACGGCAGGAATAGGGGGCAATGAGCAGTTCTTC.

The J gene is TRBJ2-1, the V gene TRBV5-1; TRBD2 matches 9 bases. V shed 4 bases and J 4 bases; nucleotides not matched to a gene: 9. The CDR3 has 16 amino acids. Per the germline V gene, CDR1 is SGHRS and CDR2 is YFSETQ. CDR3 nucleotide sequence: TGCGCCAGCAGCCTAGGAACGGGACTAGCTTACAATGAGCAGTTCTTC. Its translation: CASSLGTGLAYNEQFF.

The CDR3 reads CASSLVRGAQYF. The CDR3 DNA reads as TGTGCCAGCAGTTTAGTCAGGGGGGCCCAGTACTTC. The chain recombines TRBV28 with TRBJ2-5; weak D call: TRBD1 (7 bases). The CDR3 covers 12 residues. Germline CDR1 MDHEN, CDR2 SYDVKM. Between the trimmed V and J ends, which lost 2 bases and 9 bases, there was a span of 10 bases.

The chain combines TRBV5-1 with TRBJ2-1; 13 bases fit TRBD2. Germline values: CDR1 SGHRS, CDR2 YFSETQ. V was pared by 4 bases and J by 3 bases, with 4 bases of the junction left unmatched. The CDR3 runs to 16 residues. The CDR3 here is CASSGGLAGRYNEQFF. CDR3 sequence (DNA): TGCGCCAGCAGCGGGGGACTAGCGGGACGCTACAATGAGCAGTTCTTC.

This clone appeared once. This chain joins TRBV6-5 and TRBJ1-5, with 9 nucleotides matching TRBD1. Trimming took 10 bases from V and 4 from J; bases not matched to a gene: 11. Germline V gene sequence: CDR1 MNHEY, CDR2 SVGAGI. The CDR3 length is 15 residues. The DNA for the CDR3 is TGTGCCAAACCCCGGGACAGGGCGGGGAATCAGCCCCAGCATTTT. This translates into CAKPRDRAGNQPQHF.

The J gene is TRBJ2-1, the V gene TRBV10-3; 14 bases are shared with TRBD2. The V gene end was trimmed by 6 bases and the J gene end by 7 bases; junction bases not matched to a gene: 5. Germline V gene lookup returns CDR1 ENHRY and CDR2 SYGVKD. CDR3 size: 15 residues. CDR3 region: CAIRTGTSGSNEQFF. The CDR3 DNA follows: TGTGCCATCAGAACCGGGACTAGCGGGAGTAATGAGCAGTTCTTC.

The chain is built from TRBV3-1 (or the pseudogene TRBV3-2) and TRBJ1-1; D not resolved. The CDR3 has 14 amino acids. Germline V gene sequence: CDR1 LGHDT, CDR2 YNNKEL (reference sequence). The V and J ends lost 0 bases and 1 base respectively, with 6 bases between them. Written as DNA, the CDR3 is TGTGCCAGCAGCCAAGAGGGAGGGAACACTGAAGCTTTCTTT. Its protein is CASSQEGGNTEAFF.

The chain employs TRBV6-6 and TRBJ1-2; TRBD1 is a possible D gene (5 bases). Per germline, CDR1 MNHNY and CDR2 SVGAGI (reference sequence). V gave up 8 bases and J gave up 7 bases, with 26 bases separating them. The CDR3 loop spans 16 amino acids. The CDR3 region has the DNA TGTGCCAGCGGGACTTCGTTAGGCCGGGATGAGAGTGGCTACACCTTC. This translates into CASGTSLGRDESGYTF.

This clone was seen only a few times. The V gene is TRBV2, the J gene TRBJ1-3, with D maybe TRBD1 (5 bases). The V end lost 5 bases, the J end lost 7 bases, and 12 bases lay between the germline ends. CDR3 length: 13 amino acids. Germline CDR1 is SNHLY and CDR2 is FYNNEI. The CDR3 bases are TGTGCCAGCAGTCTACAGGCCGAGAACACCATATATTTT. Translation: CASSLQAENTIYF. Using reference TRBV2 and TRBJ1-3 for the parts outside the CDR3, the full variable domain is EPEVTQTPSHQVTQMGQEVILRCVPISNHLYFYWYRQILGQKVEFLVSFYNNEISEKSEIFDDQFSVERPDGSNFTLKIRSTKLEDSAMYFCASSLQAENTIYFGEGSWLTVV.